This TCR beta chain was documented in a study of T-cell memory formation after mild COVID-19. This clonotype was observed a single time. The antigen remains unidentified. With V trimmed by 0 bases and J by 6 bases, 4 bases remained unmatched. This CDR3 has 15 residues. The germline V gene has CDR1 MNHNY and CDR2 SVGAGI (reference sequence). cDNA libraries for TCR alpha and TCR beta, carrying sample barcodes and UMIs, came from 5'RACE with constant-segment primers. One entry per CDR3 protein results from TCRdb running MiXCR on the 5' RACE reads. Of approximately 54,000 distinct CDR3 sequences in the sample, approximately 12% were seen once. Study-level points and caveats: Whereas later expanders leaned CD4+, clones contracting day 15 to 85 showed a balanced CD4/CD8 makeup.

This chain joins TRBV6-6 and TRBJ1-5; TRBD1 agrees at 8 bases. The receptor was derived from a man younger than 35 who had mild COVID-19 (a few samples of this study predate the infection). Cell type and time point are not known. Source material: PBMCs or a T cell subset sorted from them (not recorded which). For the CDR3, the DNA is TGTGCCAGCAGTTACTCCGACAGGGGCGGTCAGCCCCAGCATTTT. Its protein is CASSYSDRGGQPQHF.